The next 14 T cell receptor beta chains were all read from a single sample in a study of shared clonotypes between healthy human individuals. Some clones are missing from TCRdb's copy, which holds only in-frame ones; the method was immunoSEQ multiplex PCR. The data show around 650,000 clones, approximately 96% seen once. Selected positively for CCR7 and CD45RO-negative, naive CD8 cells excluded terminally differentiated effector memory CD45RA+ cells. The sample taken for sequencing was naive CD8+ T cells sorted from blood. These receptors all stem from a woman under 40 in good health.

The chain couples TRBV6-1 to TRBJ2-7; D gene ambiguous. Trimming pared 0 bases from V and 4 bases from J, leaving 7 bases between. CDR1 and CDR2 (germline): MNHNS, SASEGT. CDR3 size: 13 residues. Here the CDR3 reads CASSEARRYEQYF. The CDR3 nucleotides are TGTGCCAGCAGTGAAGCGCGGCGATACGAGCAGTACTTC.

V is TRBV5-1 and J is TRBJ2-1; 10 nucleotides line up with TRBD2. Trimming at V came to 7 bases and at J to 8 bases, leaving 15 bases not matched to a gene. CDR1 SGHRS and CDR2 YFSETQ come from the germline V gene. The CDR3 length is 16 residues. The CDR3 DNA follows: TGCGCCAGCGCGGGACTAGCGACACCCTCAAGAGATGAGCAGTTCTTC. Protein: CASAGLATPSRDEQFF. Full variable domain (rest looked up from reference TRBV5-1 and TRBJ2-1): KAGVTQTPRYLIKTRGQQVTLSCSPISGHRSVSWYQQTPGQGLQFLFEYFSETQRNKGNFPGRFSGRQFSNSRSEMNVSTLELGDSALYLCASAGLATPSRDEQFFGPGTRLTVL.

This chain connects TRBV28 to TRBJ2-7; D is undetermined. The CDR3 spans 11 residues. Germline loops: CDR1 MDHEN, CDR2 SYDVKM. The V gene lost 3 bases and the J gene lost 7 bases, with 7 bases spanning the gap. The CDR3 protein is CASSLMREQYF. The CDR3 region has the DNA TGTGCCAGCAGTTTGATGCGGGAGCAGTACTTC.

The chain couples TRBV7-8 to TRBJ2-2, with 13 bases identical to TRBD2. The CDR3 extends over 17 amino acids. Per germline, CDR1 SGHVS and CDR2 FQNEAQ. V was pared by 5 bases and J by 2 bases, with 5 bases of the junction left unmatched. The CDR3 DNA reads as TGTGCCAGCAGCCAACTAGCGGGAGGGATTAACACCGGGGAGCTGTTTTTT. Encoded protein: CASSQLAGGINTGELFF.

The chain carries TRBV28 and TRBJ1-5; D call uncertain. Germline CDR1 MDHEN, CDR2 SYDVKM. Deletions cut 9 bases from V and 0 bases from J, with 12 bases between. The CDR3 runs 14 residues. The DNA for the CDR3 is TGTGCCAGGGCGAGGGCCGGTAGCAATCAGCCCCAGCATTTT. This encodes CARARAGSNQPQHF.

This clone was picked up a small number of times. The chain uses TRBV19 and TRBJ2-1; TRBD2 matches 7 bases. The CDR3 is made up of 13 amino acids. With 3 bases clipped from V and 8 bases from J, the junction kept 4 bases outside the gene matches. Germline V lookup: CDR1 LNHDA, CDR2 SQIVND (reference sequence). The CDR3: CASSIWLADEQFF. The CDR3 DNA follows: TGTGCCAGTAGTATTTGGCTAGCGGATGAGCAGTTCTTC.

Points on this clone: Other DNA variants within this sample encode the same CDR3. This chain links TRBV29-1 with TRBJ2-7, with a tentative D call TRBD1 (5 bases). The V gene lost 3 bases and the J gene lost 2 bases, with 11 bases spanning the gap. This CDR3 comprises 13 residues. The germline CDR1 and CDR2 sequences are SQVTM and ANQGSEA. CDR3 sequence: CSVEGQGTYEQYF. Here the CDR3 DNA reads TGCAGCGTTGAGGGTCAGGGCACCTACGAGCAGTACTTC.

The chain's CDR3 is CASSPTGQLENEQYF. The CDR3 region has the DNA TGTGCCAGCAGTCCAACGGGACAGTTAGAGAACGAGCAGTACTTC. The rearrangement joins TRBV27 to TRBJ2-7, with 7 positions matching TRBD1. V shed 5 bases and J 5 bases; nucleotides not matched to a gene: 12. The CDR3 extends over 15 amino acids. In germline, CDR1 is MNHEY, CDR2 SMNVEV (reference sequence).

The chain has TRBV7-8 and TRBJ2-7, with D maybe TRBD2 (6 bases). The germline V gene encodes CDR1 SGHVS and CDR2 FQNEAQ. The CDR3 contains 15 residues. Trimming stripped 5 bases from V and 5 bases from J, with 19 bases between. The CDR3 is CASSPLVSSVHEQYF. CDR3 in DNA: TGTGCCAGCAGCCCCTTAGTTTCTAGCGTCCACGAGCAGTACTTC.

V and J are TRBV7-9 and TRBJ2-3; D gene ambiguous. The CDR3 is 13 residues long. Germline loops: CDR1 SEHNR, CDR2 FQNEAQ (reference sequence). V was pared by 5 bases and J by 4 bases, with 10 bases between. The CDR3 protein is CASSPPFADTQYF. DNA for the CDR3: TGTGCCAGCAGCCCCCCCTTCGCAGATACGCAGTATTTT.

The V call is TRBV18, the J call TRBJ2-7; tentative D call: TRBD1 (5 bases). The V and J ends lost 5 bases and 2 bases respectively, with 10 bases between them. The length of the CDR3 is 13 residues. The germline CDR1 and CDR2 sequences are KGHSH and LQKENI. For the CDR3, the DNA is TGTGCCAGCTCAGTAGGACAACCCTACGAGCAGTACTTC. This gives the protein CASSVGQPYEQYF. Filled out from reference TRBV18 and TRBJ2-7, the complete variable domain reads NAGVMQNPRHLVRRRGQEARLRCSPMKGHSHVYWYRQLPEEGLKFMVYLQKENIIDESGMPKERFSAEFPKEGPSILRIQQVVRGDSAAYFCASSVGQPYEQYFGPGTRLTVT.

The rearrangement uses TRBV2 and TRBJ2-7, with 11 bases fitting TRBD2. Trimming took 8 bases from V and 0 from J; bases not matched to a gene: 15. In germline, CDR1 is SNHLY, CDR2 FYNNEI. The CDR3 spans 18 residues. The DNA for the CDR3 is TGTGCCAGCCGTAAACTTAGCGGGAGGGCCGAGAGCTCCTACGAGCAGTACTTC. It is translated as CASRKLSGRAESSYEQYF.

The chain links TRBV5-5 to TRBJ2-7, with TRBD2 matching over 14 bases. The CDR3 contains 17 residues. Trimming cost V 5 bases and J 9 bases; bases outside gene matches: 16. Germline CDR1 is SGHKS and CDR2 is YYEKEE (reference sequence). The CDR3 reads CASRGTSGGPLPIGQYF. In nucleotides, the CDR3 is TGTGCCAGCAGAGGGACTAGCGGGGGCCCCCTCCCTATAGGGCAGTACTTC.

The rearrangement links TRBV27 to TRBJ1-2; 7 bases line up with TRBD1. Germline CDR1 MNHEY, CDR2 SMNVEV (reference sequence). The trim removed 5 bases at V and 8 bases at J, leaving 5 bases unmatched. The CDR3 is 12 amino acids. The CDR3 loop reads CASSGLTGGYTF. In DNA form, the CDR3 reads TGTGCCAGCAGTGGATTGACAGGGGGCTACACCTTC.